This passage covers 9 T cell receptor beta chains from one sample sequenced in a study of cytomegalovirus exposure and HLA in healthy donors (dated by TCRdb to the late 2010s). Library creation used the immunoSEQ multiplex PCR assay. A mixture of 60 forward primers for TCR Vbeta segments and 13 reverse primers for TCR Jbeta segments was used in the multiplex PCR. The source is immuneACCESS, and TCRdb retained only in-frame sequences with V and J called. Part of the clones is not carried over; for the studies checked, unresolved V genes explain less than half of this, and the remainder is unexplained. The sample table records around 150,000 clones; about 81% of these occur just once. Clones ranked in the top ten supply roughly 7.7% of the sample. Sequencing used PBMCs. The receptors were gathered from a woman aged 50 to 60 in good health and CMV-seropositive.

The V gene is TRBV7-8, the J gene TRBJ1-1; D not resolved. CDR1 is SGHVS, CDR2 FQNEAQ, per germline. V was clipped by 3 bases and J by 4 bases, with 9 bases between them. The length of the CDR3 is 13 residues. CDR3 nucleotide sequence: TGTGCCAGCAGCTTCTCATCGGGCACTGAAGCTTTCTTT. Protein sequence: CASSFSSGTEAFF.

This clone was counted a few times. The chain combines TRBV6-5 with TRBJ2-7; 7 bases fit TRBD2. The CDR3 extends over 13 amino acids. In germline, CDR1 is MNHEY, CDR2 SVGAGI. The J segment lost 7 bases and the V segment lost 0 bases, leaving 3 bases of the junction unmatched. The CDR3 DNA is TGTGCCAGCAGTTACTCGAACGGGGGGGAGCAGTACTTC. Encoded protein: CASSYSNGGEQYF.

The V and J genes are TRBV7-2 and TRBJ1-1; perhaps TRBD1 as D (5 bases). Trimming pared 3 bases from V and 4 bases from J, leaving 12 bases between. The V gene's germline CDR1 is SGHTA and CDR2 FQGNSA. The CDR3 spans 14 residues. CDR3 nucleotide sequence: TGTGCCAGCAGCTTTTTTTCAGGGCCCACTGAAGCTTTCTTT. It codes for CASSFFSGPTEAFF. The complete variable domain, with remaining parts taken from reference TRBV7-2 and TRBJ1-1, reads GAGVSQSPSNKVTEKGKDVELRCDPISGHTALYWYRQSLGQGLEFLIYFQGNSAPDKSGLPSDRFSAERTGGSVSTLTIQRTQQEDSAVYLCASSFFSGPTEAFFGQGTRLTVV.

The DNA of the CDR3 is TGTGCCAGCAGCTTCCGGAGCAATCAGCCCCAGCATTTT. It codes for CASSFRSNQPQHF. The V and J genes are TRBV7-8 and TRBJ1-5; D not certain. Trimming took off 3 bases at V and 1 base at J, with 4 bases between the two ends. CDR3 length equals 13 residues. The V gene's germline CDR1 is SGHVS and CDR2 FQNEAQ. Full variable domain (rest looked up from reference TRBV7-8 and TRBJ1-5): GAGVSQSPRYKVAKRGQDVALRCDPISGHVSLFWYQQALGQGPEFLTYFQNEAQLDKSGLPSDRFFAERPEGSVSTLKIQRTQQEDSAVYLCASSFRSNQPQHFGDGTRLSIL.

On this clone: An end of the junction differs from the germline gene, which may be a read error. The J gene is TRBJ2-1, the V gene TRBV29-1; D possibly corresponds to TRBD2 (6 bases). The CDR3 loop spans 13 amino acids. In germline, CDR1 is SQVTM, CDR2 ANQGSEA. DNA for the CDR3: TGCAGCGTCGAAGGGACTCCGTACAATGAGCAGTTCTTC. Translating it yields CSVEGTPYNEQFF.

The chain links TRBV5-1 to TRBJ1-1, with D maybe TRBD1 (5 bases). This CDR3 comprises 14 residues. The ends were cut back, 2 bases at V and 4 bases at J, with 12 bases in the middle. From germline, CDR1 is SGHRS and CDR2 YFSETQ. The CDR3 here is CASSLLTGGTEAFF. CDR3 in DNA: TGCGCCAGCAGCTTACTTACCGGGGGCACTGAAGCTTTCTTT.

This clone was seen only once. The genes are TRBV5-4 and TRBJ2-7; D gene uncertain. The CDR3 totals 13 residues. Deletions cut 0 bases from V and 3 bases from J, with 7 bases between. The germline CDR1 and CDR2 sequences are SGHNT and YYREEE (reference sequence). Here the CDR3 reads CASSLASGYEQYF. Written as DNA, the CDR3 is TGTGCCAGCAGCTTGGCGTCAGGCTACGAGCAGTACTTC. Complete variable domain (other parts from reference TRBV5-4 and TRBJ2-7): ETGVTQSPTHLIKTRGQQVTLRCSSQSGHNTVSWYQQALGQGPQFIFQYYREEENGRGNFPPRFSGLQFPNYSSELNVNALELDDSALYLCASSLASGYEQYFGPGTRLTVT.

This chain connects TRBV19 to TRBJ2-5, with 8 nucleotides matching TRBD1. This CDR3 has 16 residues. V dropped 5 bases and J dropped 5; count of bases not matched to a gene: 13. Germline CDR1 is LNHDA and CDR2 is SQIVND (reference sequence). The CDR3 loop is CASSPTGAYPRETQYF. Here the CDR3 DNA reads TGTGCCAGTAGTCCGACAGGGGCTTATCCTAGGGAGACCCAGTACTTC. The complete variable domain, with remaining parts taken from reference TRBV19 and TRBJ2-5, reads DGGITQSPKYLFRKEGQNVTLSCEQNLNHDAMYWYRQDPGQGLRLIYYSQIVNDFQKGDIAEGYSVSREKKESFPLTVTSAQKNPTAFYLCASSPTGAYPRETQYFGPGTRLLVL.

This clone occurred once. The chain couples TRBV4-3 to TRBJ1-5, with D hard to call. V lost 1 base and J lost 7, with 8 bases in between. The germline V gene has CDR1 LGHNA and CDR2 YSLEER. The CDR3 consists of 13 residues. The CDR3 sequence: CASSQGLQQPQHF. The CDR3 DNA reads as TGCGCCAGCAGCCAAGGTTTACAGCAGCCCCAGCATTTT.